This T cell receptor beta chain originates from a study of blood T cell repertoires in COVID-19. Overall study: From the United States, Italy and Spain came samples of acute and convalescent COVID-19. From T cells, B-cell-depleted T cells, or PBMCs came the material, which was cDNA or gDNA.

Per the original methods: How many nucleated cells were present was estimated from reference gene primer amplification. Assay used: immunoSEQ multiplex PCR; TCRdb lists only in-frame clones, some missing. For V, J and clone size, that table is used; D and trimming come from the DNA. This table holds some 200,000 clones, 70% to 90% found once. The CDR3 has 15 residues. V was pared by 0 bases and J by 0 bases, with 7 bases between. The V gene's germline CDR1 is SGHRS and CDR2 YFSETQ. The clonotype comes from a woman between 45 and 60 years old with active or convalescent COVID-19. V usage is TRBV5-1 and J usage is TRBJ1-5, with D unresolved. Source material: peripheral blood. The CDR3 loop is CASSLGQYSNQPQHF. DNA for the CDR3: TGCGCCAGCAGCTTGGGACAATATAGCAATCAGCCCCAGCATTTT.